This passage covers 9 T cell receptor beta chains from one sample sequenced in a study of CD8 T cells in Susac syndrome. RNA, at about 0.5 to 1 ug, was reverse transcribed with random hexamers. TCRdb analysed the immunoSEQ multiplex PCR reads with MiXCR anew, one entry per CDR3 protein. Among roughly 250,000 distinct CDR3 sequences, approximately 95% were seen once, and the ten largest hold 0.095% to 0.12%. Material for sequencing was CD4+ T cells from PBMCs. The receptors derive from a human donor with Susac syndrome.

The chain employs TRBV30 and TRBJ2-1; D gene unclear. Germline V gene lookup returns CDR1 GTSNPN and CDR2 SVGIG (reference sequence). The length of the CDR3 is 11 residues. V was shortened by 2 bases and J by 5 bases, with 4 bases between the two germline ends. CDR3 sequence: CAWSQDNEQFF. CDR3 bases: TGTGCCTGGAGTCAAGACAATGAGCAGTTCTTC. Full variable domain (missing parts from reference TRBV30 and TRBJ2-1): SQTIHQWPATLVQPVGSPLSLECTVEGTSNPNLYWYRQAAGRGLQLLFYSVGIGQISSEVPQNLSASRPQDRQFILSSKKLLLSDSGFYLCAWSQDNEQFFGPGTRLTVL.

The chain has TRBV20-1 and TRBJ2-5; maybe TRBD2 (6 bases). CDR3 length equals 14 residues. The germline V gene encodes CDR1 DFQATT and CDR2 SNEGSKA (reference sequence). Between the trimmed V and J ends, which lost 4 bases and 3 bases, there was a span of 15 bases. CDR3 nucleotide sequence: TGCAGTGCTATCCGGACTAAAAGTGAAGAGACCCAGTACTTC. Translating gives CSAIRTKSEETQYF.

CDR3 protein: CASSGRGQNPYEQYF. In DNA, the CDR3 is TGTGCCAGCAGCGGGAGGGGACAGAACCCCTACGAGCAGTACTTC. The rearrangement joins TRBV7-8 to TRBJ2-7; D assignment may be TRBD1 or TRBD2 (7 bases each). The CDR3 is 15 amino acids. V was pared by 5 bases and J by 2 bases, with 16 bases between. CDR1 is SGHVS, CDR2 FQNEAQ, per germline.

The J gene is TRBJ2-7, the V gene TRBV19; 7 bases map to TRBD2. With V trimmed by 1 base and J by 0 bases, 3 bases remained unmatched. Germline V gives CDR1 LNHDA, CDR2 SQIVND (reference sequence). This CDR3 has 15 amino acids. CDR3 in amino acids: CASSIGTGGSYEQYF. DNA of the CDR3: TGTGCCAGTAGTATAGGGACGGGGGGCTCCTACGAGCAGTACTTC.

This clonotype was detected once. The chain joins TRBV5-1 to TRBJ1-1, with a weak D call TRBD1 (5 bases). CDR3 length equals 15 residues. The V end lost 1 base, the J end lost 3 bases, and 13 bases lay between the germline ends. Germline V gene lookup returns CDR1 SGHRS and CDR2 YFSETQ. CDR3: CASSLPGSKHTEAFF. CDR3 nucleotides: TGCGCCAGCAGCTTGCCAGGGTCGAAGCACACTGAAGCTTTCTTT.

The table lists this clonotype with a count of one. This chain joins TRBV28 and TRBJ2-7, with 7 bases aligning to TRBD1. The CDR3 is 13 residues long. With V trimmed by 7 bases and J by 3 bases, 6 bases remained unmatched. Germline lookup yields CDR1 MDHEN and CDR2 SYDVKM. The CDR3 bases are TGTGCCAGCACCGAGCGGACAGGCTACGAGCAGTACTTC. Translation: CASTERTGYEQYF.

The rearrangement uses TRBV9 and TRBJ2-4; D unclear. V lost 0 bases and J 7 bases, leaving 5 bases between the germline ends. Germline CDR1 is SGDLS and CDR2 is YYNGEE. CDR3 length equals 12 residues. The chain's CDR3 is CASSVAENIQYF. The CDR3 nucleotides are TGTGCCAGCAGCGTAGCCGAGAACATTCAGTACTTC.

The chain joins TRBV10-3 to TRBJ1-1, with D tentatively TRBD1 (6 bases). The CDR3 consists of 16 residues. The ends were cut back, 4 bases at V and 5 bases at J, with 20 bases in the middle. Germline V gives CDR1 ENHRY, CDR2 SYGVKD. The CDR3 DNA reads as TGTGCCATCAGTGGGAGGACAGAACAACGGGGAACTGAAGCTTTCTTT. It specifies CAISGRTEQRGTEAFF.

J is TRBJ1-2 and V is TRBV14; no clear D. CDR3 length equals 13 residues. Germline V CDR1 and CDR2: SGHDN, FVKESK. Deletions cut 4 bases from V and 1 base from J, with 7 bases between. In DNA form, the CDR3 reads TGTGCCAGCAGCCCGGGCATTAACTATGGCTACACCTTC. It is translated as CASSPGINYGYTF.